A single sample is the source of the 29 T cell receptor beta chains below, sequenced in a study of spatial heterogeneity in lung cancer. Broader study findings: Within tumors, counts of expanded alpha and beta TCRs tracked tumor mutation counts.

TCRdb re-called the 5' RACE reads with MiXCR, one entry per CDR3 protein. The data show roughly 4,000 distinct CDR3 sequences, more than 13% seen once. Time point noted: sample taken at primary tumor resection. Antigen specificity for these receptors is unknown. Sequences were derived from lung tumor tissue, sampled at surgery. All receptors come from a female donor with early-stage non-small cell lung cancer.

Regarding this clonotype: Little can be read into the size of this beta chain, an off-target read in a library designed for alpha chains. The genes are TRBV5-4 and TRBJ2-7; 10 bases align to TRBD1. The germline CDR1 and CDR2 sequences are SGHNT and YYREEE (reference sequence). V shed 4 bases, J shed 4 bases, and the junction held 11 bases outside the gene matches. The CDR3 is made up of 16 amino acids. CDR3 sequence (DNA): TGTGCCAGCAGCCCTGGGGCGGGACAGGGGTCTTACGAGCAGTACTTC. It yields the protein CASSPGAGQGSYEQYF. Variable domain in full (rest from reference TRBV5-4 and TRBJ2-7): ETGVTQSPTHLIKTRGQQVTLRCSSQSGHNTVSWYQQALGQGPQFIFQYYREEENGRGNFPPRFSGLQFPNYSSELNVNALELDDSALYLCASSPGAGQGSYEQYFGPGTRLTVT.

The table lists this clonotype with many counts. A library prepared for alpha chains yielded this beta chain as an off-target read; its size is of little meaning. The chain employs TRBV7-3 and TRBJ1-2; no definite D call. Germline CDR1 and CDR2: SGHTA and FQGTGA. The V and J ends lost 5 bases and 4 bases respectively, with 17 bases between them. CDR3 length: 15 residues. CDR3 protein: CASSPQPTETYGYTF. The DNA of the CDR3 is TGTGCCAGCAGCCCCCAACCCACAGAAACCTATGGCTACACCTTC.

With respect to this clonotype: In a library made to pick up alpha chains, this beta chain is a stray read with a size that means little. The CDR3 here is CAISEARGGNQPQHF. CDR3 bases: TGTGCCATCAGTGAGGCCAGAGGGGGCAATCAGCCCCAGCATTTT. The V and J genes are TRBV10-3 and TRBJ1-5; a possible D gene is TRBD1 (5 bases). There are 15 residues in the CDR3. Germline CDR1 and CDR2: ENHRY and SYGVKD. V lost 2 bases, J lost 2 bases, and 10 bases lay in between.

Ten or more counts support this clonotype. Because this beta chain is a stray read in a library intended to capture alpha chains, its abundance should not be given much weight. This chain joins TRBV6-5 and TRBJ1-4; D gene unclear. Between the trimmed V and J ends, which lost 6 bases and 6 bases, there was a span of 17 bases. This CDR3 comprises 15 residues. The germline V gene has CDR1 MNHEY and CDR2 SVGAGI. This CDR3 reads CASSSDGSRYEKLFF. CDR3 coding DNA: TGTGCCAGCAGCTCGGACGGCTCTCGCTATGAAAAACTGTTTTTT.

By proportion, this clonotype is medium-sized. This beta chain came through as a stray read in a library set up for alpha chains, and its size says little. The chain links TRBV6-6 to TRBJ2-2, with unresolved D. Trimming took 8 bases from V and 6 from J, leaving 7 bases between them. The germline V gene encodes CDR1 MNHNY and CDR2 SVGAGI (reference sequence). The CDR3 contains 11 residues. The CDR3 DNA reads TGTGCCAGCCGCGATTCCGGGGAGCTGTTTTTT. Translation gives CASRDSGELFF.

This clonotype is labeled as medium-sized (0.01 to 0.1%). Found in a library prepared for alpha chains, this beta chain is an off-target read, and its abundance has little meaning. CDR3 DNA: TGTGCCAGCAGTTTATCTCCAGGGGCTAGCGTAGAGACCCAGTACTTC. Its protein product is CASSLSPGASVETQYF. The V call is TRBV27, the J call TRBJ2-5; D is perhaps TRBD1 or TRBD2 (6 bases each). Trimming removed 0 bases from V and 4 bases from J, with 15 bases in between. CDR3 length equals 16 residues. In germline, CDR1 is MNHEY, CDR2 SMNVEV (reference sequence).

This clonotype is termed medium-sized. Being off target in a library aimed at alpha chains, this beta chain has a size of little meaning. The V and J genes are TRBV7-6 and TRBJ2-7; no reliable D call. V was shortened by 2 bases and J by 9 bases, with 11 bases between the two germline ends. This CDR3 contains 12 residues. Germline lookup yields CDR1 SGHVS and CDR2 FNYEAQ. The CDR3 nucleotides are TGTGCCAGCAGCTTAATTCCCGGAACGCAGTACTTC. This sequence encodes CASSLIPGTQYF.

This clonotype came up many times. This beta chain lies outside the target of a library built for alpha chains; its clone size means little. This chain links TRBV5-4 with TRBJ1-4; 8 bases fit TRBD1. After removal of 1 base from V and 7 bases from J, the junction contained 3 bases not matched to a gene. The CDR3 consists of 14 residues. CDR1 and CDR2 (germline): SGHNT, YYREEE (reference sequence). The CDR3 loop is CASSLQGAREKLFF. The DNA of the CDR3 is TGTGCCAGCAGCTTGCAGGGGGCGCGTGAAAAACTGTTTTTT.

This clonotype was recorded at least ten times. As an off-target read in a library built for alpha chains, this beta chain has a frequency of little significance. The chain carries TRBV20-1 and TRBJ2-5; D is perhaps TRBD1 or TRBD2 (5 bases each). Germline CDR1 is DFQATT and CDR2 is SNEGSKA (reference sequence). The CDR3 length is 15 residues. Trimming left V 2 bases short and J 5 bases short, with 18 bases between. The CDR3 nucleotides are TGCAGTGCTAGAACCGGGACCCATTGGTTTGAGACCCAGTACTTC. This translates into CSARTGTHWFETQYF.

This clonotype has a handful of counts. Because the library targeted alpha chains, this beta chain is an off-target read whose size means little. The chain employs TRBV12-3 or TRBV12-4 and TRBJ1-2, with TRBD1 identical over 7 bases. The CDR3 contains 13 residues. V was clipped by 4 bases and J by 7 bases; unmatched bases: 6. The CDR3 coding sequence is TGTGCCAGCAGTTCGACAGGGTCGGGTGGCTACACCTTC. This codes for CASSSTGSGGYTF.

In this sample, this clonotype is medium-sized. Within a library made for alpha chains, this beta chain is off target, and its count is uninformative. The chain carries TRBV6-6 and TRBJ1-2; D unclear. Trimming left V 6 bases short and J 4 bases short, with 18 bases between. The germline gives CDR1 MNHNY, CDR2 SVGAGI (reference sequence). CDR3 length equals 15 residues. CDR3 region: CASSLSAGSLYGYTF. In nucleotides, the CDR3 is TGTGCCAGCAGCCTATCGGCGGGTTCTCTCTATGGCTACACCTTC.

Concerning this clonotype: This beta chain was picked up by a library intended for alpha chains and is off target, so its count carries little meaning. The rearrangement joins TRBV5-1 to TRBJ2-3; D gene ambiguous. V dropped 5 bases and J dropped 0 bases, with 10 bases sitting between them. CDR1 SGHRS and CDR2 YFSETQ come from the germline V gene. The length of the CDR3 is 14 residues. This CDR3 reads CASRSGPSTDTQYF. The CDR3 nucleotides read TGCGCCAGCAGATCCGGGCCTAGCACAGATACGCAGTATTTT.

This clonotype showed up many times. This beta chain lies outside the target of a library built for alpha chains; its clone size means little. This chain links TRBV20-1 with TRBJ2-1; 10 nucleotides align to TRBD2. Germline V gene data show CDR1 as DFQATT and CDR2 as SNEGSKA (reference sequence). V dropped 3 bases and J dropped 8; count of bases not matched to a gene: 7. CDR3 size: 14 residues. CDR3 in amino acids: CSASPSGGRDEQFF. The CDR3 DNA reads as TGCAGTGCTAGCCCTAGCGGGGGCCGCGATGAGCAGTTCTTC.

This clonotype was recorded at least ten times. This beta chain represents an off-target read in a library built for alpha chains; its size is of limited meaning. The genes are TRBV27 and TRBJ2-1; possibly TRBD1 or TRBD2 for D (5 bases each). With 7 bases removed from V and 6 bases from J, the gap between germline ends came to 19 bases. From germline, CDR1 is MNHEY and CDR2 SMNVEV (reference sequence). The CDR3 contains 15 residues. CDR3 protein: CASIKGSPGGNEQFF. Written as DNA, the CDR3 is TGTGCCAGCATTAAGGGCAGTCCTGGGGGCAATGAGCAGTTCTTC.

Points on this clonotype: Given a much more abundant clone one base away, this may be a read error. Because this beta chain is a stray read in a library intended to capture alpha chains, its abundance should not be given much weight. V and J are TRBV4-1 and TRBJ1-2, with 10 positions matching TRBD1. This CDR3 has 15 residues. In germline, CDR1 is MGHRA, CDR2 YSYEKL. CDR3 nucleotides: TGCGCCGGCAGCCCACGGACAGGGGGTAACTATGGCTACACCTTC. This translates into CAGSPRTGGNYGYTF.

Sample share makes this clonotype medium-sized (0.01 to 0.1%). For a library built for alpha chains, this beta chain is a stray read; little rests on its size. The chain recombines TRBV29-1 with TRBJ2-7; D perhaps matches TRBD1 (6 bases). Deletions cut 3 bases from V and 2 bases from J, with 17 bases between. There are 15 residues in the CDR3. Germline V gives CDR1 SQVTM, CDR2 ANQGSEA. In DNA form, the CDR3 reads TGCAGCGTTGAGTCTGAGGGCAGGGGTACCTACGAGCAGTACTTC. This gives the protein CSVESEGRGTYEQYF.

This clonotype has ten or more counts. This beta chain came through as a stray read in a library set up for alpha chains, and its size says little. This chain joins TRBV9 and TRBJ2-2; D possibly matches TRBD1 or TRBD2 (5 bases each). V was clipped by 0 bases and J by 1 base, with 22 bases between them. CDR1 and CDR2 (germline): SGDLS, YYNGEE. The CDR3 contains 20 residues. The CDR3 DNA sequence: TGTGCCAGCAGCGTAGGTACCGGGACCTTGGGGAAGAAGAACACCGGGGAGCTGTTTTTT. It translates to CASSVGTGTLGKKNTGELFF.

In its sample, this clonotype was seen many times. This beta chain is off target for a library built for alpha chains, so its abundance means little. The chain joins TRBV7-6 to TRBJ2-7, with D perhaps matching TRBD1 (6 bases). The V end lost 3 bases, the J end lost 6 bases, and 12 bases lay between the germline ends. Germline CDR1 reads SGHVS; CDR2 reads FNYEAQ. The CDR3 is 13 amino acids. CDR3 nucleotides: TGTGCCAGCAGCTTCAATACAGGGTCCGAGCAGTACTTC. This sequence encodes CASSFNTGSEQYF.

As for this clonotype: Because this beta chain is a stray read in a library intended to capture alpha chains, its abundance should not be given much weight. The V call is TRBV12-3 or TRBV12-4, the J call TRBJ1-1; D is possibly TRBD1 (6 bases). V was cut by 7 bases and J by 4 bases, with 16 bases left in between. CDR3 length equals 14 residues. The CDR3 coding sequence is TGTGCCAGCACCAAATCCGGGGGCCGCACTGAAGCTTTCTTT. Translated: CASTKSGGRTEAFF.

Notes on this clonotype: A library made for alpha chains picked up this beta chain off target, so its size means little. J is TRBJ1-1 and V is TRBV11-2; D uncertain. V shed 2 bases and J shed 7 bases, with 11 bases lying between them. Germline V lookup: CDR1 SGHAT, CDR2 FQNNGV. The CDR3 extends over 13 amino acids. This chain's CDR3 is CASSLLLGNEAFF. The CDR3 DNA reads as TGTGCCAGCAGCTTACTACTCGGGAATGAAGCTTTCTTT.

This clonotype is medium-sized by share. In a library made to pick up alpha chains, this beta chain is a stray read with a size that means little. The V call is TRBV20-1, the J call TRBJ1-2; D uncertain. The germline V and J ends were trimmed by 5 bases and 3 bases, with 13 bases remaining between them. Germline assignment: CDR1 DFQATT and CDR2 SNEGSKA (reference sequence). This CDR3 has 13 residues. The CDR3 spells CSAESRSDYGYTF. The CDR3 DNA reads TGCAGTGCTGAATCGCGGTCGGACTATGGCTACACCTTC.

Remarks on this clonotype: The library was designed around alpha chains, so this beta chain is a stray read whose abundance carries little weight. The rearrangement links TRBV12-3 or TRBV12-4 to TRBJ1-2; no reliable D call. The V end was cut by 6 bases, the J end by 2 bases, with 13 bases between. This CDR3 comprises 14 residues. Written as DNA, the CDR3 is TGTGCCAGCAGCCCTCCCGCAGGAAACTATGGCTACACCTTC. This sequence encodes CASSPPAGNYGYTF.

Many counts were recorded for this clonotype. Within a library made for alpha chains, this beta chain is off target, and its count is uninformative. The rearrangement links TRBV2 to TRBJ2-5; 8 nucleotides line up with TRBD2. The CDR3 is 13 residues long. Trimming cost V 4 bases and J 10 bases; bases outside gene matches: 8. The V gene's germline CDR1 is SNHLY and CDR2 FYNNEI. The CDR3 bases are TGTGCCAGCAGTGGGCCTACGGCGGGGGGCCAGTACTTC. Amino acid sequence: CASSGPTAGGQYF.

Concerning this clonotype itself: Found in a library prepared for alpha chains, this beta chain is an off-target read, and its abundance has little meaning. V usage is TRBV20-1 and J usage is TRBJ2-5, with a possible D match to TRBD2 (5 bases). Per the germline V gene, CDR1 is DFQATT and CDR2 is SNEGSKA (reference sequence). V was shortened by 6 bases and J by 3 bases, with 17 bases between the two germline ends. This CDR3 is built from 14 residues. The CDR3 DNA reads TGCAGTGCAGAGAACGCCGCGGGTAAAGAGACCCAGTACTTC. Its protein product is CSAENAAGKETQYF.

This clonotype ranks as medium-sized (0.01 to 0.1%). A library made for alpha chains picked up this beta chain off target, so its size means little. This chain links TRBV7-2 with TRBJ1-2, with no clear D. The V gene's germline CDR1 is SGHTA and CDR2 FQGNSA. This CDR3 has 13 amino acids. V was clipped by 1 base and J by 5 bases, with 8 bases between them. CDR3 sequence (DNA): TGTGCCAGCAGCTTAGAAAGGGCATATGGCTACACCTTC. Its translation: CASSLERAYGYTF.

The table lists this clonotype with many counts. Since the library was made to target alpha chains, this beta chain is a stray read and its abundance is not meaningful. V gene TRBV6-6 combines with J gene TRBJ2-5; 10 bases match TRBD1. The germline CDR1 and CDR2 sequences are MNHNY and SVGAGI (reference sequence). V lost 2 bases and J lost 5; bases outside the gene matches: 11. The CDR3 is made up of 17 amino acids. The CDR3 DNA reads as TGTGCCAGCAGTTACACCGACCGGGACAGGGGAAAGGAGACCCAGTACTTC. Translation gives CASSYTDRDRGKETQYF.

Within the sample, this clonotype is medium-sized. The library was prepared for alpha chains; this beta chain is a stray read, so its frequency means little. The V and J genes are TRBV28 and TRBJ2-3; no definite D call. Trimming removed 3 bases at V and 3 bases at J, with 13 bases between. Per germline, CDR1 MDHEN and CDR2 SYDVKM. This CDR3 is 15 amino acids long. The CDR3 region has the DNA TGTGCCAGCAGTTTGAGCTCAGTGGGTACAGATACGCAGTATTTT. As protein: CASSLSSVGTDTQYF.

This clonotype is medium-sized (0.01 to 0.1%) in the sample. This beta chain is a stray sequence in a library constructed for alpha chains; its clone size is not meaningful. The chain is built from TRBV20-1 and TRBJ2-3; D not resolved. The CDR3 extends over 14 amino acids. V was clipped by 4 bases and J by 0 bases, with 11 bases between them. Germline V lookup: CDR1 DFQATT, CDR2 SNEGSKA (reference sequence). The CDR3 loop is CSATGYASTDTQYF. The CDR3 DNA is TGCAGTGCTACCGGCTACGCAAGCACAGATACGCAGTATTTT.

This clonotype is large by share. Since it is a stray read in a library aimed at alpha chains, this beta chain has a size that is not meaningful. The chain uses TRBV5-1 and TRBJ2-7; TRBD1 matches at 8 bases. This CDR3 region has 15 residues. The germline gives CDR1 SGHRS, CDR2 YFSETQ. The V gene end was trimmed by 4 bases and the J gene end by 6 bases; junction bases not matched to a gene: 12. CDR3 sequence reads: CASSPLGRGQGEQYF. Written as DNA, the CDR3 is TGCGCCAGCAGCCCCCTCGGCAGGGGGCAGGGCGAGCAGTACTTC.